One TCR beta chain is described in this entry. This sample was taken from a study of blood T cell repertoires in COVID-19. Study context: The study drew acute and convalescent COVID-19 samples from the United States, Italy and Spain. Nucleic acid was either cDNA or gDNA, and it came from T cells, B-cell-depleted T cells, or PBMCs.

The CDR3 runs to 15 residues. CDR1 and CDR2 from the germline V gene are LNHDA and SQIVND (reference sequence). Losses at the gene ends were 4 bases for V and 7 bases for J; bases not matched to a gene: 5. In the study's own analysis: Amplification of reference gene primers provided the estimated nucleated cell counts. TCRdb keeps only in-frame clones here, not all; method: immunoSEQ multiplex PCR. D and trimming were read from the DNA, whereas the V and J calls and clone size are those reported in that table. The sample yields roughly 64,000 clones, 65% to 90% seen once. Source material: peripheral blood. The sequence derives from a man between 45 and 60 years old with active COVID-19. This chain uses TRBV19 with TRBJ2-1; 12 bases are a match to TRBD1. The CDR3 coding sequence is TGTGCCAGTAGTACCGGGACAGGGGGCAAGAATGAGCAGTTCTTC. As protein: CASSTGTGGKNEQFF.